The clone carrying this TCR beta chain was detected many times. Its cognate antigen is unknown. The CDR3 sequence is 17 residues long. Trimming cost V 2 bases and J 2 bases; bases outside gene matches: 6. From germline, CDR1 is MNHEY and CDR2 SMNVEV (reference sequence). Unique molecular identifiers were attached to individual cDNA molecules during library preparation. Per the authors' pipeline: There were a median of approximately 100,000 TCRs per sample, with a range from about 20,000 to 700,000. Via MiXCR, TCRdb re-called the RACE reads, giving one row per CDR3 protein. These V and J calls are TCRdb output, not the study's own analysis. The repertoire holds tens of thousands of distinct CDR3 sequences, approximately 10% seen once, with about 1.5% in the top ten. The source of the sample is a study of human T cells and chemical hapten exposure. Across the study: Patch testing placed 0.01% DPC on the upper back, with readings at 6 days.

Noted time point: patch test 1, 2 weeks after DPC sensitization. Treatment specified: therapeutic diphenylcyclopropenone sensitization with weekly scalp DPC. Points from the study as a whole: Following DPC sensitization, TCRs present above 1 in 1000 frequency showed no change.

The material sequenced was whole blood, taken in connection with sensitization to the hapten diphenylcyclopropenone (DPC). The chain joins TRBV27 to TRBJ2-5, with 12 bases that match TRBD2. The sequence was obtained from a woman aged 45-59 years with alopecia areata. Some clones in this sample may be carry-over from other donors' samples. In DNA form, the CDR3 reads TGTGCCAGCAGTTTAGGCGGGCTAGCGGGAGGGCAAGAGACCCAGTACTTC. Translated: CASSLGGLAGGQETQYF.